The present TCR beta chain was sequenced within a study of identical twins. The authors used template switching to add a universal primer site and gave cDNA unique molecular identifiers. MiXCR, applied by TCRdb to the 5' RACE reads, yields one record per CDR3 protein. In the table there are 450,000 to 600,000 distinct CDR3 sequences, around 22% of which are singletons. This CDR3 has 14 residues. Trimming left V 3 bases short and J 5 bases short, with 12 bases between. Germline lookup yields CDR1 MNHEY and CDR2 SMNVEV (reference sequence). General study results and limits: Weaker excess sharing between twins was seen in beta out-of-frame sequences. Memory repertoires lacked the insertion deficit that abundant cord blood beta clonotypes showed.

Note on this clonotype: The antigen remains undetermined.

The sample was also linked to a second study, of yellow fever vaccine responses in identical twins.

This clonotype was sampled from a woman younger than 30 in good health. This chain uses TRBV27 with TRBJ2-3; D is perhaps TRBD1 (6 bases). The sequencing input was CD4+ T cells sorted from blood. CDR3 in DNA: TGTGCCAGCAGTTTGTGGCAGGGGTTAGATACGCAGTATTTT. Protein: CASSLWQGLDTQYF.